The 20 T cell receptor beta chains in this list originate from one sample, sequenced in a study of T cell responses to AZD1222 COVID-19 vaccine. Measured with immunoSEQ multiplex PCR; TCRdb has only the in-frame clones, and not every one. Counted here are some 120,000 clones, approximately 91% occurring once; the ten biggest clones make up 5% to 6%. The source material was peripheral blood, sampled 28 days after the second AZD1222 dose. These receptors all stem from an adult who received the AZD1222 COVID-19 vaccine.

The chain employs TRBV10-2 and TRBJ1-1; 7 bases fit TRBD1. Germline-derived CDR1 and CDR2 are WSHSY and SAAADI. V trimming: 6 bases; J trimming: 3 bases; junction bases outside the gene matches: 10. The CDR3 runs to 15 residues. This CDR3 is CASSHATGLDTEAFF. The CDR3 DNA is TGCGCCAGCAGCCATGCGACAGGGCTGGACACTGAAGCTTTCTTT.

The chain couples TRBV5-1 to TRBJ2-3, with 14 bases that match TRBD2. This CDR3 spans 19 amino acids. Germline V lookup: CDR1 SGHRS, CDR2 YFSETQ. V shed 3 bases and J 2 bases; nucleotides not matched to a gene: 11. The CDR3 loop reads CASSWYGTSGSFFTDTQYF. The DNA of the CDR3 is TGCGCCAGCAGCTGGTACGGGACTAGCGGGAGTTTTTTCACAGATACGCAGTATTTT.

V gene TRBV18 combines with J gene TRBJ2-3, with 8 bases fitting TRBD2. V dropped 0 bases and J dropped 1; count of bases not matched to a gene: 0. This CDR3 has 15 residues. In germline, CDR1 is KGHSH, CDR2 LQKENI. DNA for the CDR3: TGTGCCAGCTCACCACCTAGCGGGGGCACAGATACGCAGTATTTT. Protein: CASSPPSGGTDTQYF.

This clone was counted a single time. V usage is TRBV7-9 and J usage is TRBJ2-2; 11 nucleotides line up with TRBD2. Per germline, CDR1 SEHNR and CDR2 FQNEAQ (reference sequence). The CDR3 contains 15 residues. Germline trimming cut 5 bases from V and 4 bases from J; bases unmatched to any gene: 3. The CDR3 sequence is CASSPSGGRTGELFF. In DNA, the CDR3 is TGTGCCAGCAGCCCTAGCGGGGGGCGCACCGGGGAGCTGTTTTTT.

This CDR3 is CASRIEGGLGHKGTQYF. CDR3 sequence (DNA): TGTGCCAGCAGGATTGAGGGGGGACTCGGGCACAAGGGGACCCAGTACTTC. The chain couples TRBV27 to TRBJ2-5, with D perhaps being TRBD1 or TRBD2 (6 bases each). Trimming removed 6 bases from V and 7 bases from J, with 27 bases in between. The CDR3 contains 17 residues. Germline values: CDR1 MNHEY, CDR2 SMNVEV (reference sequence).

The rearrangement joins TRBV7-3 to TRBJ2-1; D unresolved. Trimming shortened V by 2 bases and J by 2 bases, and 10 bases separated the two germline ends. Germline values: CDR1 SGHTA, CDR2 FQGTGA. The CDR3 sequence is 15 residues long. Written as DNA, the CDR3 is TGTGCCAGCAGCTTAGTCCCCGGTGCCTACAATGAGCAGTTCTTC. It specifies CASSLVPGAYNEQFF.

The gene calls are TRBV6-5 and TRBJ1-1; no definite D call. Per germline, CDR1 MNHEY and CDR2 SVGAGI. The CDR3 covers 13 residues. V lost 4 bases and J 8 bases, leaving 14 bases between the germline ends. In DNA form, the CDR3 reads TGTGCCAGCAGTTTCGCGGACCGACAAGAAGCTTTCTTT. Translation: CASSFADRQEAFF.

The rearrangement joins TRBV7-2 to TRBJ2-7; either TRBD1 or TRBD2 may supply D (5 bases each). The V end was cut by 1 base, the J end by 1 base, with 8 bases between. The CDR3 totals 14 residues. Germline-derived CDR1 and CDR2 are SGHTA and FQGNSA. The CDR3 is CASSLGGPSYEQYF. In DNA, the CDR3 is TGTGCCAGCAGCTTAGGGGGACCGTCCTACGAGCAGTACTTC.

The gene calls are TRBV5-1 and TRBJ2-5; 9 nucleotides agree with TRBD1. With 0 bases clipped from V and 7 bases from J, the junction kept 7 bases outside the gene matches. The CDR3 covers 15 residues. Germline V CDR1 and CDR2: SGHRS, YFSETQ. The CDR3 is CASSLAGTGSGTQYF. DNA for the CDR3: TGCGCCAGCAGCTTGGCCGGGACAGGGTCCGGGACCCAGTACTTC.

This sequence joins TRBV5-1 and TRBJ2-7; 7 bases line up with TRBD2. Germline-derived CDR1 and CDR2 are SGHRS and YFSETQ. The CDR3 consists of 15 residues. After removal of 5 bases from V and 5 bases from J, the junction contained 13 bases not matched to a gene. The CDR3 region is CASRIGGRREDEQYF. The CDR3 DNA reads TGCGCCAGCAGGATAGGCGGGCGCCGGGAGGACGAGCAGTACTTC. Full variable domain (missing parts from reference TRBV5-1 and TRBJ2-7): KAGVTQTPRYLIKTRGQQVTLSCSPISGHRSVSWYQQTPGQGLQFLFEYFSETQRNKGNFPGRFSGRQFSNSRSEMNVSTLELGDSALYLCASRIGGRREDEQYFGPGTRLTVT.

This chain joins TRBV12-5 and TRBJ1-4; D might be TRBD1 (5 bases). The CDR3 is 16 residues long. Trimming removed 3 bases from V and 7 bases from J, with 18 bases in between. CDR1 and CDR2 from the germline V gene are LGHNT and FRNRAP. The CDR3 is CASGFWGRLSPEKLFF. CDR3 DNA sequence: TGTGCTAGTGGTTTCTGGGGGAGGCTCAGTCCTGAAAAACTGTTTTTT. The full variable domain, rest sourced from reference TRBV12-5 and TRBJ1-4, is DARVTQTPRHKVTEMGQEVTMRCQPILGHNTVFWYRQTMMQGLELLAYFRNRAPLDDSGMPKDRFSAEMPDATLATLKIQPSEPRDSAVYFCASGFWGRLSPEKLFFGSGTQLSVL.

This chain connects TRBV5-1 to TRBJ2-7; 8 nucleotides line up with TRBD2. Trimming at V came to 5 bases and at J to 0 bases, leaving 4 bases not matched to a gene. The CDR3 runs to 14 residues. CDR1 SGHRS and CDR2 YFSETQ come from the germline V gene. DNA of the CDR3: TGCGCCAGCAGTCCTAGCGGGTCCTCCTACGAGCAGTACTTC. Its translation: CASSPSGSSYEQYF.

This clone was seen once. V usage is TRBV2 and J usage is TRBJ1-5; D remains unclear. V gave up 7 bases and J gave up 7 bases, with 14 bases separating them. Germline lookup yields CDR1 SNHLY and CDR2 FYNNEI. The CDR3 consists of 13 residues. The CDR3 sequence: CASTSQETQPQHF. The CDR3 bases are TGTGCCAGCACTAGCCAGGAGACACAGCCCCAGCATTTT.

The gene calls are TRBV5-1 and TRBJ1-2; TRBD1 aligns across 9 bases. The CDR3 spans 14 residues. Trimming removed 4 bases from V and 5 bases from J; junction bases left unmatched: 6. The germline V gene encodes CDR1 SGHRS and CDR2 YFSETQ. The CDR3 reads CASSRDRAVYGYTF. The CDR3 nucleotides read TGCGCCAGCAGCCGGGACAGGGCGGTATATGGCTACACCTTC.

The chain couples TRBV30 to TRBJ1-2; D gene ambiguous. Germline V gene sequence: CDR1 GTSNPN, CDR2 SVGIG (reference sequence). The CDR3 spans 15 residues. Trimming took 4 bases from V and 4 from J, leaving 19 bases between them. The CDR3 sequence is CAWNKERRRGYGYTF. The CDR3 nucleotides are TGTGCCTGGAATAAAGAAAGGCGGCGGGGCTATGGCTACACCTTC.

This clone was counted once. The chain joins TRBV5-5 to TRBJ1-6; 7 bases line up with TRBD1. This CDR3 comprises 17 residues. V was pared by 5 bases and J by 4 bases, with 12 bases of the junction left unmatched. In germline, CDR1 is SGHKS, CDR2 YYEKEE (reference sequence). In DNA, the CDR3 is TGTGCCAGCAGGCGAGGGGGCGGCAATCTGTATAATTCACCCCTCCACTTT. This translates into CASRRGGGNLYNSPLHF.

The CDR3 DNA reads TGTGCCAGCACCGCTTCTAGTACCGGGGAGCTGTTTTTT. Its protein product is CASTASSTGELFF. V gene TRBV6-5 combines with J gene TRBJ2-2; unclear D gene. Between the trimmed V and J ends, which lost 7 bases and 5 bases, there was a span of 11 bases. The CDR3 spans 13 residues. The germline CDR1 and CDR2 sequences are MNHEY and SVGAGI.

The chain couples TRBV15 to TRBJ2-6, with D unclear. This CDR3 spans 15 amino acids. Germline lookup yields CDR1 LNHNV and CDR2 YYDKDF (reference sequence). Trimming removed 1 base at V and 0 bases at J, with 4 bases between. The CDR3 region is CATSRGGSGANVLTF. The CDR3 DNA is TGTGCCACCAGCAGAGGAGGCTCTGGGGCCAACGTCCTGACTTTC.

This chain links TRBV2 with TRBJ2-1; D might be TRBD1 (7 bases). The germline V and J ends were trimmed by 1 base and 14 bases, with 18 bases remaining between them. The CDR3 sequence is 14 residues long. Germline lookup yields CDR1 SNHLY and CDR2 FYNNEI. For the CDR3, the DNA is TGTGCCAGCAGTGAAGGATCGGGAGCCCAGGGGGAGTTCTTC. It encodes CASSEGSGAQGEFF.

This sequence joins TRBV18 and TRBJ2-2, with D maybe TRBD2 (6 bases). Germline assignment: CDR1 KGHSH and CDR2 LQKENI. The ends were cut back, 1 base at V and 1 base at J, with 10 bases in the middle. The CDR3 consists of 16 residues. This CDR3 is CASSPRTGLNTGELFF. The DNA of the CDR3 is TGTGCCAGCTCACCACGGACGGGACTGAACACCGGGGAGCTGTTTTTT.